Listed here are 7 T cell receptor beta chains from one sample, sequenced in a study of T cell clonality in common variable immunodeficiency. Study-wide findings and caveats: Reportedly, TCR beta sequences from common variable immunodeficiency showed fewer deletions and N-nucleotide insertions.

These receptors' antigens are unknown. Clones were sequenced by immunoSEQ multiplex PCR, and TCRdb holds only the in-frame ones, with some missing. Singletons are absent from the sample, which has roughly 30,000 clones. The sequenced material came from peripheral blood mononuclear cells. The receptors stem from a human donor with common variable immunodeficiency.

In its sample, this clone was seen a few times. Read coverage stops 3 residues before the CDR3 terminus; the germline J gene supplies the remainder. The chain carries TRBV6-4 and TRBJ2-1; 11 nucleotides align to TRBD2. CDR1 is MRHNA and CDR2 is SNTAGT in the germline V gene. The CDR3 has 16 residues. The V segment lost 0 bases and the J segment 7 bases; nucleotides outside the gene matches: 5. The covered CDR3 bases are TGTGCCAGCAGTGACTCACTAGCGGGAGATCATAATGAG. It encodes CASSDSLAGDHNE. The entire CDR3 reads CASSDSLAGDHNEQFF.

This clone showed up just a few times. The read terminates 3 residues ahead of where the CDR3 ends, so the germline J gene completes it. V is TRBV2 and J is TRBJ2-7, with 7 bases lining up with TRBD2. Trimming removed 10 bases from V and 1 base from J; junction bases left unmatched: 10. Germline V lookup: CDR1 SNHLY, CDR2 FYNNEI. This CDR3 contains 14 residues. The covered CDR3 bases are TGTGCCACCAAGGACCGAGCGGGATCCTACGAG. This codes for CATKDRAGSYE. The CDR3, in full, reads CATKDRAGSYEQYF.

This clone was counted many times. The read halts 3 residues ahead of the CDR3 end, with the missing end drawn from the germline J gene. The chain has TRBV11-2 and TRBJ2-5; possibly TRBD1 or TRBD2 for D (6 bases each). The germline CDR1 and CDR2 sequences are SGHAT and FQNNGV. The CDR3 sequence is 15 residues long. V lost 4 bases to trimming and J lost 4 bases, with 16 bases between them. The covered CDR3 bases are TGTGCCAGCAGCTCAGGGCGCAGGGGAGGAGAGACC. Protein product: CASSSGRRGGET. The whole CDR3 reads CASSSGRRGGETQYF. Looking up the rest from reference TRBV11-2 and TRBJ2-5 gives the full variable domain: EAGVAQSPRYKIIEKRQSVAFWCNPISGHATLYWYQQILGQGPKLLIQFQNNGVVDDSQLPKDRFSAERLKGVDSTLKIQPAKLEDSAVYLCASSSGRRGGETQYFGPGTRLLVL.

This clone has at least ten counts. The read stops 3 residues short of the end of the CDR3; the missing end is completed from the germline J gene. The chain combines TRBV19 with TRBJ2-1; a weak D match, TRBD2 (5 bases). Germline CDR1 and CDR2: LNHDA and SQIVND (reference sequence). Trimming cost V 2 bases and J 6 bases, with 11 bases left between them. The CDR3 runs 14 residues. This CDR3 is CASSIKGRGNEQFF. CDR3 bases read: TGTGCCAGTAGTATAAAAGGACGGGGCAATGAG.

At least ten counts were recorded for this clone. The sequence runs out 3 residues before the end of the CDR3; the remainder is reconstructed from the germline J gene. The chain links TRBV2 to TRBJ2-3, with D tentatively TRBD2 (6 bases). The V and J ends lost 2 bases and 6 bases respectively, with 15 bases between them. Germline V gene lookup returns CDR1 SNHLY and CDR2 FYNNEI. There are 15 residues in the CDR3. CDR3 DNA, as far as it was read: TGTGCCAGCAGTGAATCGCCTAGCGCTGGGGATACG. It specifies CASSESPSAGDT. The full CDR3 is CASSESPSAGDTQYF.

This clone was observed many times. The read ends 3 residues shy of where the CDR3 ends; the end is completed using the germline J gene. The gene calls are TRBV7-8 and TRBJ2-7, with 15 nucleotides matching TRBD2. The CDR3 spans 18 residues. The V gene's germline CDR1 is SGHVS and CDR2 FQNEAQ. Losses at the gene ends were 4 bases for V and 4 bases for J; bases not matched to a gene: 11. The part of the CDR3 DNA that was read is TGTGCCAGCAGCTCCAGGACTAGCGGGAGGGTTCTCCTATACGAG. Translated: CASSSRTSGRVLLYE. The full-length CDR3 reads as CASSSRTSGRVLLYEQYF.

This clone appeared a few times. The CDR3 end lies 3 residues beyond the end of the read and is filled in from the germline J gene. This chain connects TRBV13 to TRBJ1-1; TRBD1 is a possible D gene (6 bases). The V end was cut by 2 bases, the J end by 5 bases, with 12 bases between. CDR1 and CDR2 from the germline V gene are PRHDT and FYEKMQ (reference sequence). This CDR3 spans 14 amino acids. The sequenced part of the CDR3 DNA is TGTGCCAGCAGCTTAACAGGGCGGGGGACTGAA. This codes for CASSLTGRGTE. The whole CDR3 protein reads CASSLTGRGTEAFF.